This T cell receptor (beta chain) was captured by sequencing in a study of T cell repertoires in cytomegalovirus infection. Looking at the study overall: TCR beta signatures that were public indicated CMV infection and matching HLA type.

The CDR3 is 14 residues long. Germline V gene data show CDR1 as SGHTA and CDR2 as FQGNSA. MiXCR was run by TCRdb on the reads, yielding one entry per CDR3 protein. Here the sample spans some 700,000 distinct CDR3 sequences, 33% being singletons. For this clonotype: Antigen unknown. Just one base apart from a much larger clone, this may be a read error.

The sample here was cultured PBMCs, taken from culture after CMV antigen stimulation. The V gene is TRBV7-2, the J gene TRBJ2-3; D gene unclear. This TCR was recovered from a human donor in good health (CMV status not recorded). Some clones in this sample may be carry-over from other donors' samples. For the CDR3, the DNA is TGTGTCAGCAGCCCCGGGTTTAGCACAGATACGCAGTATTTT. Its translation is CVSSPGFSTDTQYF.